At least ten counts were recorded for the clone carrying this T cell receptor (beta chain). Antigen: not known. A J-beta primer mix and a sample-barcoded 5' primer were used in a second PCR of roughly 6 to 11 cycles. TCRdb called the 5' RACE reads again in MiXCR, with one record for every CDR3 protein. The sample contains some 890,000 distinct CDR3 sequences, 25% to 30% of which appear only once. The data originate from a study of blood T cells in healthy people across ages. Study background: Every two T cells gave about one barcoded beta molecule via template switching. Whole-study findings and limits: Unsorted PBMCs ruled out conclusive naive versus antigen-experienced comparison.

Trimming took off 4 bases at V and 4 bases at J, with 11 bases between the two ends. The germline CDR1 and CDR2 sequences are SGHTA and FQGNSA. There are 13 residues in the CDR3. Another study also made use of these data, one on T cells of mothers and their children.

This sequence was found in a woman aged 35 to 49 in good health. Sequencing was done on a sample of blood. The V gene is TRBV7-2, the J gene TRBJ2-7; a weak D match, TRBD1 (6 bases). The CDR3 region is CASSSRRGYEQYF. As DNA, the CDR3 is TGTGCCAGCAGCTCCCGCAGGGGTTACGAGCAGTACTTC.